A single sample is the source of the 10 T cell receptor beta chains below, sequenced in a study of cytomegalovirus exposure and HLA in healthy donors. A multiplex PCR was run with 60 Vbeta primers and 13 Jbeta primers. Using immunoSEQ multiplex PCR, the repertoire was profiled, and TCRdb retains in-frame clones only, with some absent. The table has 110,000 to 150,000 clones, over 80% seen once. Sequencing was done on a sample of PBMCs. These TCRs come from a male donor in good health and CMV-seronegative.

The gene calls are TRBV15 and TRBJ1-1; D perhaps matches TRBD1 (5 bases). Trimming shortened V by 5 bases and J by 1 base, and 8 bases separated the two germline ends. The CDR3 spans 13 residues. Looked up from germline, CDR1 is LNHNV and CDR2 is YYDKDF (reference sequence). CDR3 residues: CATSGAENTEAFF. The DNA for the CDR3 is TGTGCCACCAGCGGGGCAGAGAACACTGAAGCTTTCTTT.

The rearrangement links TRBV2 to TRBJ1-6, with 8 bases aligning to TRBD1. Losses at the gene ends were 6 bases for V and 5 bases for J; bases not matched to a gene: 3. This CDR3 is built from 14 residues. Germline V gene sequence: CDR1 SNHLY, CDR2 FYNNEI. The CDR3 loop is CASSPTGDNSPLHF. CDR3 nucleotide sequence: TGTGCCAGCAGCCCGACAGGGGATAATTCACCCCTCCACTTT.

V and J are TRBV6-1 and TRBJ1-3, with 8 bases fitting TRBD1. After removal of 0 bases from V and 2 bases from J, the junction contained 9 bases not matched to a gene. CDR3 size: 18 residues. The germline CDR1 and CDR2 sequences are MNHNS and SASEGT. The DNA for the CDR3 is TGTGCCAGCAGTGAAGCTATTCACCCGGACAGGGCTGGAAACACCATATATTTT. It codes for CASSEAIHPDRAGNTIYF.

The chain combines TRBV5-4 with TRBJ2-7; no reliable D call. This CDR3 has 14 amino acids. The V end lost 0 bases, the J end lost 0 bases, and 7 bases lay between the germline ends. Germline V gene sequence: CDR1 SGHNT, CDR2 YYREEE (reference sequence). In DNA form, the CDR3 reads TGTGCCAGCAGCTTGGCCGGAGACTCCTACGAGCAGTACTTC. It yields the protein CASSLAGDSYEQYF.

The chain employs TRBV5-4 and TRBJ1-2; TRBD1 agrees at 8 bases. V trimming: 4 bases; J trimming: 3 bases; junction bases outside the gene matches: 2. Germline V CDR1 and CDR2: SGHNT, YYREEE (reference sequence). The CDR3 is made up of 13 amino acids. The CDR3: CASSGQGDYGYTF. As DNA, the CDR3 is TGTGCCAGCAGCGGACAGGGCGACTATGGCTACACCTTC.

This clone was detected only once. The CDR3 nucleotides are TGCGCCAGCAGCCAAGACCGAGCGGTCAGGTCAGATACGCAGTATTTT. It yields the protein CASSQDRAVRSDTQYF. The V gene is TRBV4-3, the J gene TRBJ2-3; D perhaps matches TRBD2 (5 bases). The CDR3 has 16 amino acids. The V end lost 0 bases, the J end lost 4 bases, and 14 bases lay between the germline ends. Germline CDR1 and CDR2: LGHNA and YSLEER.

The chain couples TRBV5-4 to TRBJ2-7; possible D gene TRBD1, 5 bases. This CDR3 has 15 amino acids. CDR1 is SGHNT and CDR2 is YYREEE in the germline V gene (reference sequence). V was pared by 0 bases and J by 1 base, with 11 bases between. The DNA of the CDR3 is TGTGCCAGCAGCTTGGCGGGCAGGACATCCTACGAGCAGTACTTC. Protein: CASSLAGRTSYEQYF.

The chain combines TRBV4-1 with TRBJ2-2; 8 bases map to TRBD2. The CDR3 is 15 residues long. V lost 1 base to trimming and J lost 7 bases; unmatched junction nucleotides: 5. CDR1 is MGHRA, CDR2 YSYEKL, per germline. CDR3 protein: CASSQVAGFHGELFF. In nucleotides, the CDR3 is TGCGCCAGCAGCCAAGTAGCGGGATTTCACGGGGAGCTGTTTTTT.

CDR3: CASSSRLRDTQYF. In nucleotides, the CDR3 is TGCGCCAGCAGCTCCCGTTTGCGGGATACGCAGTATTTT. V and J are TRBV5-1 and TRBJ2-3; D is undetermined. This CDR3 has 13 amino acids. The germline V gene has CDR1 SGHRS and CDR2 YFSETQ. V dropped 3 bases and J dropped 6 bases, with 11 bases sitting between them.

V and J are TRBV7-9 and TRBJ1-6; D not certain. The ends were cut back, 5 bases at V and 0 bases at J, with 14 bases in the middle. Germline lookup yields CDR1 SEHNR and CDR2 FQNEAQ (reference sequence). The CDR3 extends over 17 amino acids. CDR3 in DNA: TGTGCCAGCAGCCCCCCTCCTGGGCGCTCCTATAATTCACCCCTCCACTTT. Its protein product is CASSPPPGRSYNSPLHF.